Below are 26 T cell receptor beta chains sequenced from a single sample in a study of blood T cell repertoires in COVID-19. Profiling relied on immunoSEQ multiplex PCR, and the TCRdb table lists in-frame clones only, not all of them. This sample yields around 41,000 clones, of which more than 70% are seen a single time; around 42% belongs to the top ten. The material sequenced was peripheral blood. The receptors derive from an elderly woman with active or convalescent COVID-19.

This rearrangement joins TRBV25-1 to TRBJ1-5; possibly TRBD1 for D (6 bases). Germline CDR1 is MGHDK and CDR2 is SYGVNS. Trimming removed 8 bases from V and 4 bases from J, with 12 bases in between. The CDR3 covers 13 residues. The CDR3 nucleotides read TGTGCCAGCCTTTACAGGGAAAATCAGCCCCAGCATTTT. It codes for CASLYRENQPQHF. Supplemented by reference TRBV25-1 and TRBJ1-5, the full variable domain reads EADIYQTPRYLVIGTGKKITLECSQTMGHDKMYWYQQDPGMELHLIHYSYGVNSTEKGDLSSESTVSRIRTEHFPLTLESARPSHTSQYLCASLYRENQPQHFGDGTRLSIL.

The CDR3 reads CASSLSERGRGGQPQHF. The CDR3 region has the DNA TGTGCCAGCAGCTTATCAGAACGGGGCCGAGGGGGTCAGCCCCAGCATTTT. The chain links TRBV7-2 to TRBJ1-5; maybe TRBD1 (6 bases). Germline CDR1 is SGHTA and CDR2 is FQGNSA. V lost 2 bases and J lost 6, with 20 bases in between. The CDR3 contains 17 residues.

The chain has TRBV6-6 and TRBJ1-6; D not resolved. Germline V CDR1 and CDR2: MNHNY, SVGAGI (reference sequence). The V end was cut by 2 bases, the J end by 6 bases, with 11 bases between. The CDR3 is 15 residues long. CDR3 in amino acids: CASSYPPSVNSPLHF. In DNA form, the CDR3 reads TGTGCCAGCAGTTACCCCCCGTCGGTTAATTCACCCCTCCACTTT.

This clone was seen only once. This chain connects TRBV18 to TRBJ2-1; D is possibly TRBD1 (5 bases). The CDR3 totals 15 residues. Germline V gene lookup returns CDR1 KGHSH and CDR2 LQKENI. V lost 3 bases and J lost 8, with 17 bases in between. CDR3 protein: CASSPLGQVFDEQFF. The DNA for the CDR3 is TGTGCCAGCTCACCCCTGGGGCAGGTTTTCGATGAGCAGTTCTTC.

The genes are TRBV3-1 (or the pseudogene TRBV3-2) and TRBJ2-3; 7 nucleotides line up with TRBD1. The CDR3 consists of 14 residues. Germline loops: CDR1 LGHDT, CDR2 YNNKEL (reference sequence). J lost 3 bases, V lost 6 bases, and 6 bases had no gene match. CDR3 in DNA: TGTGCCAGCAGTCGGGACAGAAGAACAGATACGCAGTATTTT. As protein: CASSRDRRTDTQYF.

The chain's CDR3 is CASSSKAQGSGELFF. DNA of the CDR3: TGTGCCAGCTCATCAAAGGCGCAGGGCTCCGGGGAGCTGTTTTTT. The chain combines TRBV18 with TRBJ2-2, with D perhaps TRBD1 (5 bases). Germline CDR1 and CDR2: KGHSH and LQKENI. The length of the CDR3 is 15 residues. Trimming left V 5 bases short and J 6 bases short, with 16 bases between.

The V gene is TRBV6-5, the J gene TRBJ2-1, with TRBD2 identical over 9 bases. V lost 4 bases, J lost 9 bases, and 4 bases stayed unmatched. The CDR3 runs to 13 residues. Looked up from germline, CDR1 is MNHEY and CDR2 is SVGAGI. CDR3 DNA sequence: TGTGCCAGCAGTTTGGGACTAGCAGGTGAGCAGTTCTTC. Protein sequence: CASSLGLAGEQFF.

This sequence joins TRBV5-1 and TRBJ2-1; 7 bases fit TRBD2. CDR1 and CDR2 (germline): SGHRS, YFSETQ. V dropped 4 bases and J dropped 7; count of bases not matched to a gene: 17. The CDR3 is 17 amino acids. The CDR3, as DNA: TGCGCCAGCAGCCGCACCATCACTCTAGCGGCAGTTAATGAGCAGTTCTTC. Its protein product is CASSRTITLAAVNEQFF.

The chain couples TRBV27 to TRBJ2-1, with D uncertain. Germline-derived CDR1 and CDR2 are MNHEY and SMNVEV (reference sequence). The CDR3 is made up of 11 amino acids. The V and J ends lost 7 bases and 2 bases respectively, with 3 bases between them. This CDR3 reads CASTAYNEQFF. DNA for the CDR3: TGTGCCAGCACCGCCTACAATGAGCAGTTCTTC.

The chain combines TRBV27 with TRBJ1-1; D is possibly TRBD1 (6 bases). CDR3 length: 14 residues. Trimming cost V 4 bases and J 5 bases, with 14 bases left between them. In germline, CDR1 is MNHEY, CDR2 SMNVEV (reference sequence). CDR3 loop: CASSWGGGGTEAFF. CDR3 DNA: TGTGCCAGCAGTTGGGGAGGGGGAGGTACTGAAGCTTTCTTT.

The J gene is TRBJ2-3, the V gene TRBV3-1 (or the pseudogene TRBV3-2); TRBD2 matches 9 bases. The germline V gene has CDR1 LGHDT and CDR2 YNNKEL (reference sequence). The V segment lost 6 bases and the J segment 2 bases; nucleotides outside the gene matches: 9. The CDR3 covers 16 residues. The CDR3 is CASRPSLAGVTDTQYF. CDR3 DNA: TGTGCCAGCAGACCTTCGTTAGCGGGAGTCACAGATACGCAGTATTTT.

This chain connects TRBV28 to TRBJ1-4; no clear D gene. Germline V lookup: CDR1 MDHEN, CDR2 SYDVKM. The CDR3 spans 16 residues. Trimming took 6 bases from V and 3 from J, leaving 17 bases between them. CDR3 DNA: TGTGCCAGCAGCCCCCTAGGGAGTAGGGCTAATGAAAAACTGTTTTTT. Amino acid sequence: CASSPLGSRANEKLFF.

This chain links TRBV11-3 with TRBJ2-2; perhaps TRBD2 as D (6 bases). Deletions cut 1 base from V and 2 bases from J, with 11 bases between. The CDR3 loop spans 16 amino acids. Germline CDR1 is SGHNT and CDR2 is YENEEA. The CDR3 here is CASSLGWRDNTGELFF. Here the CDR3 DNA reads TGTGCCAGCAGCTTAGGGTGGCGGGATAACACCGGGGAGCTGTTTTTT.

This chain connects TRBV20-1 to TRBJ1-2; TRBD1 aligns across 7 bases. The V segment lost 3 bases and the J segment 1 base; nucleotides outside the gene matches: 8. This CDR3 comprises 15 residues. Germline values: CDR1 DFQATT, CDR2 SNEGSKA (reference sequence). CDR3 in DNA: TGCAGTGCTAGTGCCCTCTCAGGGGGTAACTATGGCTACACCTTC. It is translated as CSASALSGGNYGYTF.

V is TRBV6-5 and J is TRBJ1-6; no firm D call. CDR1 is MNHEY, CDR2 SVGAGI, per germline. Trimming took off 4 bases at V and 0 bases at J, with 10 bases between the two ends. This CDR3 has 16 amino acids. The DNA of the CDR3 is TGTGCCAGCAGTTCAAGTTGGAGCTCCTATAATTCACCCCTCCACTTT. It is translated as CASSSSWSSYNSPLHF.

V usage is TRBV18 and J usage is TRBJ1-5; no reliable D call. Germline V gene lookup returns CDR1 KGHSH and CDR2 LQKENI. V was pared by 3 bases and J by 0 bases, with 9 bases between. The CDR3 is 15 amino acids. The CDR3 sequence: CASSPLAVSNQPQHF. In DNA form, the CDR3 reads TGTGCCAGCTCACCCCTGGCAGTTAGCAATCAGCCCCAGCATTTT. Full variable domain (remainder filled in from reference TRBV18 and TRBJ1-5): NAGVMQNPRHLVRRRGQEARLRCSPMKGHSHVYWYRQLPEEGLKFMVYLQKENIIDESGMPKERFSAEFPKEGPSILRIQQVVRGDSAAYFCASSPLAVSNQPQHFGDGTRLSIL.

This chain joins TRBV28 and TRBJ1-1; TRBD1 might be the D (5 bases). This CDR3 is built from 11 residues. The V gene lost 5 bases and the J gene lost 12 bases, with 13 bases spanning the gap. Germline-derived CDR1 and CDR2 are MDHEN and SYDVKM. Here the CDR3 DNA reads TGTGCCAGCAGTGGACACCCGCTGACTTTCTTT. Its protein is CASSGHPLTFF.

The V gene is TRBV28, the J gene TRBJ2-5, with D possibly being TRBD1 (6 bases). Germline-derived CDR1 and CDR2 are MDHEN and SYDVKM. CDR3 size: 18 residues. The V gene lost 2 bases and the J gene lost 1 base, with 20 bases spanning the gap. CDR3 residues: CASSLGRTAYRFQETQYF. DNA for the CDR3: TGTGCCAGCAGTTTAGGAAGGACAGCCTACCGATTCCAAGAGACCCAGTACTTC. Supplemented by reference TRBV28 and TRBJ2-5, the full variable domain reads DVKVTQSSRYLVKRTGEKVFLECVQDMDHENMFWYRQDPGLGLRLIYFSYDVKMKEKGDIPEGYSVSREKKERFSLILESASTNQTSMYLCASSLGRTAYRFQETQYFGPGTRLLVL.

The CDR3 DNA reads TGCGCCAGCAGCTCAGGGGGCGCGGGGAACATTCAGTACTTC. The encoded protein is CASSSGGAGNIQYF. V gene TRBV5-1 combines with J gene TRBJ2-4, with TRBD1 matching over 8 bases. This CDR3 is built from 14 residues. Germline trimming cut 3 bases from V and 7 bases from J; bases unmatched to any gene: 6. Germline values: CDR1 SGHRS, CDR2 YFSETQ.

The chain links TRBV27 to TRBJ1-4; possible D gene TRBD1, 5 bases. The CDR3 runs 14 residues. Germline CDR1 MNHEY, CDR2 SMNVEV (reference sequence). Trimming cost V 0 bases and J 8 bases, with 10 bases left between them. This chain's CDR3 is CASSLSGALEKLFF. In DNA form, the CDR3 reads TGTGCCAGCAGTTTATCAGGGGCGTTGGAAAAACTGTTTTTT.

The chain couples TRBV7-3 to TRBJ1-1, with TRBD1 as a possible D gene (5 bases). The length of the CDR3 is 17 residues. Trimming pared 4 bases from V and 2 bases from J, leaving 20 bases between. The germline V gene has CDR1 SGHTA and CDR2 FQGTGA. The CDR3 coding sequence is TGTGCCAGCAGCTCATCAGGGTTGAGTAGACGCAACACTGAAGCTTTCTTT. Translation: CASSSSGLSRRNTEAFF. The entire variable domain, with the rest obtained from reference TRBV7-3 and TRBJ1-1, is as follows: GAGVSQTPSNKVTEKGKYVELRCDPISGHTALYWYRQSLGQGPEFLIYFQGTGAADDSGLPNDRFFAVRPEGSVSTLKIQRTERGDSAVYLCASSSSGLSRRNTEAFFGQGTRLTVV.

The CDR3, as DNA: TGTGCCAGCAGCCGGGACGGCGGGGCTGAAGCTTTCTTT. Translating gives CASSRDGGAEAFF. The chain has TRBV7-9 and TRBJ1-1; D is perhaps TRBD1 (5 bases). Germline lookup yields CDR1 SEHNR and CDR2 FQNEAQ (reference sequence). V was pared by 5 bases and J by 6 bases, with 13 bases between. CDR3 length equals 13 residues.

The chain has TRBV12-3 or TRBV12-4 and TRBJ1-2; D is possibly TRBD1 (6 bases). The V gene lost 8 bases and the J gene lost 4 bases, with 11 bases spanning the gap. The CDR3 runs to 12 residues. DNA of the CDR3: TGTGCCAGCTCTGGACAGTTCTATGGCTACACCTTC. This codes for CASSGQFYGYTF.

This chain connects TRBV2 to TRBJ1-3, with D tentatively TRBD1 (5 bases). CDR3 length: 16 amino acids. Trimming took off 7 bases at V and 2 bases at J, with 18 bases between the two ends. CDR1 and CDR2 from the germline V gene are SNHLY and FYNNEI. The CDR3, as DNA: TGTGCCAGCAAAGACACGGGACTGAGCCCTGGAAACACCATATATTTT. Its translation: CASKDTGLSPGNTIYF.

This sequence joins TRBV28 and TRBJ1-2; D uncertain. CDR1 MDHEN and CDR2 SYDVKM come from the germline V gene. This CDR3 spans 14 amino acids. V lost 1 base, J lost 8 bases, and 14 bases lay in between. This CDR3 reads CASSLSPTYRGYTF. DNA for the CDR3: TGTGCCAGCAGTTTATCCCCAACCTATCGGGGCTACACCTTC.

The V and J genes are TRBV6-5 and TRBJ2-4; D is possibly TRBD2 (7 bases). This CDR3 spans 13 amino acids. V lost 5 bases to trimming and J lost 8 bases, with 13 bases between them. Germline lookup yields CDR1 MNHEY and CDR2 SVGAGI. DNA for the CDR3: TGTGCCAGCAGTAGAGGGGAGGGGGACATTCAGTACTTC. Amino acids: CASSRGEGDIQYF.